This T cell receptor (beta chain) was recovered during a study of identifying expanded T cells in peripheral blood. Measured with immunoSEQ multiplex PCR; TCRdb has only the in-frame clones, and not every one. The data hold under 120,000 clones, with approximately 90% observed a single time. Germline assignment: CDR1 MNHEY and CDR2 SMNVEV (reference sequence). V dropped 5 bases and J dropped 2 bases, with 16 bases sitting between them. The CDR3 contains 15 residues. The chain carries TRBV27 and TRBJ2-7; D perhaps matches TRBD1 (5 bases). The sequenced sample consisted of blood. This receptor was identified in a person aged 18 to 70 in good health. The CDR3 DNA reads as TGTGCCAGCAGTCTGTATTTATCGACAGCCTACGAGCAGTACTTC. It translates to CASSLYLSTAYEQYF.